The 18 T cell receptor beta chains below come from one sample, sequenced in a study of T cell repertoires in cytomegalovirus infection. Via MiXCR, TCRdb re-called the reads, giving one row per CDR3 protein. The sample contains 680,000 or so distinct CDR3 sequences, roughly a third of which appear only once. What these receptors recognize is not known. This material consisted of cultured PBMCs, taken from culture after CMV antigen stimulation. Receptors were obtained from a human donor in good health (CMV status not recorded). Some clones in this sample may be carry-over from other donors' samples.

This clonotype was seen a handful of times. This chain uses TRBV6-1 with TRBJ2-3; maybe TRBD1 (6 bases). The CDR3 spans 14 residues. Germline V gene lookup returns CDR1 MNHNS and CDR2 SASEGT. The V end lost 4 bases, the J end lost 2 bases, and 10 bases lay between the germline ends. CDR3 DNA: TGTGCCAGCAGTGGACAGGCCCCCACAGATACGCAGTATTTT. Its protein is CASSGQAPTDTQYF.

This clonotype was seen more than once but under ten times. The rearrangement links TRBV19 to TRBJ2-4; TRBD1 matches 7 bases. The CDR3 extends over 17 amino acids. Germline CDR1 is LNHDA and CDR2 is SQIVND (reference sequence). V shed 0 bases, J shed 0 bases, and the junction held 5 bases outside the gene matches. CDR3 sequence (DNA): TGTGCCAGTAGTATAGAGGCCGGGACAGTAGCCAAAAACATTCAGTACTTC. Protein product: CASSIEAGTVAKNIQYF.

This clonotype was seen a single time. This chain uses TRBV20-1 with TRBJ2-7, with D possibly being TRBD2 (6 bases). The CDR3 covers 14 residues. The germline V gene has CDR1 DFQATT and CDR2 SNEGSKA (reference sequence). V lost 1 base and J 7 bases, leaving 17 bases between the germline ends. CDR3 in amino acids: CSARVPRDSREQYF. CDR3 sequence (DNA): TGCAGTGCTAGAGTCCCCAGGGACTCCCGAGAGCAGTACTTC.

The CDR3 DNA reads as TGCAGTGCTAGAGATATTTTGAGCGCAGGGGGGCAAGAGACCCAGTACTTC. It specifies CSARDILSAGGQETQYF. This chain connects TRBV20-1 to TRBJ2-5; maybe TRBD1 (7 bases). The germline V gene has CDR1 DFQATT and CDR2 SNEGSKA (reference sequence). The CDR3 consists of 17 residues. V was shortened by 0 bases and J by 2 bases, with 19 bases between the two germline ends.

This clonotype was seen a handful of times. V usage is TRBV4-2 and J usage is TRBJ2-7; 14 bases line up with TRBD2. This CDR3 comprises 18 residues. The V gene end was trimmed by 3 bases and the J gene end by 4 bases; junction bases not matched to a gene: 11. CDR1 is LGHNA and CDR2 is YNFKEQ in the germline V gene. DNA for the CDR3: TGTGCCAGCAGCCATGCGGGACTAGCGGGGGACCCGAGATACGAGCAGTACTTC. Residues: CASSHAGLAGDPRYEQYF.

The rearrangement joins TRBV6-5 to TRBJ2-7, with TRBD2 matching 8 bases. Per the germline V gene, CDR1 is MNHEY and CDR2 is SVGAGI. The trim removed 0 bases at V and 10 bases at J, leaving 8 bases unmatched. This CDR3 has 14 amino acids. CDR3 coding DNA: TGTGCCAGCAGTTACTCTCGGGGGGGGGGCCATCAGTACTTC. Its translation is CASSYSRGGGHQYF.

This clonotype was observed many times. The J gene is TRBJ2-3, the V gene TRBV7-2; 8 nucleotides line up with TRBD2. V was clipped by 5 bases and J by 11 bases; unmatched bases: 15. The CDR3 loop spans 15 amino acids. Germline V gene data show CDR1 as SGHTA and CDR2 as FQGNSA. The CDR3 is CASSLWRSGGDLQYF. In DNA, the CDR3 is TGTGCCAGCAGCCTGTGGAGGAGCGGGGGAGATTTGCAGTATTTT.

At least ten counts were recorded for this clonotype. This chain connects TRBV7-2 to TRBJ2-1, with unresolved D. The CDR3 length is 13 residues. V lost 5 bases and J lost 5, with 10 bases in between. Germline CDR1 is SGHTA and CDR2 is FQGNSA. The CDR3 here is CASSLQQNNEQFF. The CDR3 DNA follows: TGTGCCAGCAGCCTACAACAGAACAATGAGCAGTTCTTC. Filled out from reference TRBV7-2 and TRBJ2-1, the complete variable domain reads GAGVSQSPSNKVTEKGKDVELRCDPISGHTALYWYRQSLGQGLEFLIYFQGNSAPDKSGLPSDRFSAERTGGSVSTLTIQRTQQEDSAVYLCASSLQQNNEQFFGPGTRLTVL.

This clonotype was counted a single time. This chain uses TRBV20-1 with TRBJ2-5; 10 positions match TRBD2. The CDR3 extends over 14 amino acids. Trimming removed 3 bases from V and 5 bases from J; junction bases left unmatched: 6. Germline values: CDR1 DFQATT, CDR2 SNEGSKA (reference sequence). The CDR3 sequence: CSASQRGGIETQYF. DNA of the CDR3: TGCAGTGCTAGTCAGCGGGGGGGGATTGAGACCCAGTACTTC.

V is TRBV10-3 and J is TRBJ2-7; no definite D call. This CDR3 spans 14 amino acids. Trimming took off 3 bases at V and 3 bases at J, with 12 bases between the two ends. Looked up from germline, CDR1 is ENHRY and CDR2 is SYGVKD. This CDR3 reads CAISDSTQSYEQYF. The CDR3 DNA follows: TGTGCCATCAGTGACTCAACACAAAGCTACGAGCAGTACTTC.

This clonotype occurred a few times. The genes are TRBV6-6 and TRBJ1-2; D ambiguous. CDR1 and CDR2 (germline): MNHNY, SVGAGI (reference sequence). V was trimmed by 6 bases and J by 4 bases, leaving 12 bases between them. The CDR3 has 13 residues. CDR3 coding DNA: TGTGCCAGCAGCCCTTCAAACCCCTATGGCTACACCTTC. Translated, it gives CASSPSNPYGYTF.

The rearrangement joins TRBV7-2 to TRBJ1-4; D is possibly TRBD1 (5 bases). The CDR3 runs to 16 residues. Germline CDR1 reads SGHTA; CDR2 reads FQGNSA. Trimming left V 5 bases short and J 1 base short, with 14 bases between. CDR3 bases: TGTGCCAGCAGCATACAGGTGTTGGGAACTAATGAAAAACTGTTTTTT. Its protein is CASSIQVLGTNEKLFF.

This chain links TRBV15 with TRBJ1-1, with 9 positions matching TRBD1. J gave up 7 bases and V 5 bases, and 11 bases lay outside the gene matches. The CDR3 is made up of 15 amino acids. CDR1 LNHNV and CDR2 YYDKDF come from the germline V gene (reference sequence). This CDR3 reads CATSDRDRASSEAFF. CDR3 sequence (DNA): TGTGCCACCAGCGACCGGGACAGGGCTTCCAGTGAAGCTTTCTTT.

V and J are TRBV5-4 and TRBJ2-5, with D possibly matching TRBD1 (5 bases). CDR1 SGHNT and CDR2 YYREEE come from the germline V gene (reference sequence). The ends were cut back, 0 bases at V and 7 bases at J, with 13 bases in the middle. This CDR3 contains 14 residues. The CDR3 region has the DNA TGTGCCAGCAGCTTGGATCAGGGAAGGGGGACCCAGTACTTC. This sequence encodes CASSLDQGRGTQYF.

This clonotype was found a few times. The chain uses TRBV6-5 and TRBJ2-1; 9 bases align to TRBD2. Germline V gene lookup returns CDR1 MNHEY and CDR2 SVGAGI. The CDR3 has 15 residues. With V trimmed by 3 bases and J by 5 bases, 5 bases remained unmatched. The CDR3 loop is CASSYWAGGHNEQFF. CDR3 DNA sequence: TGTGCCAGCAGTTATTGGGCGGGAGGGCACAATGAGCAGTTCTTC.

The CDR3 sequence: CATSDAAGDRPSTDTQYF. Written as DNA, the CDR3 is TGTGCCACCAGTGACGCCGCCGGGGACAGACCTAGCACAGATACGCAGTATTTT. The rearrangement uses TRBV24-1 and TRBJ2-3; 7 bases map to TRBD1. The CDR3 has 18 residues. V trimming: 4 bases; J trimming: 0 bases; junction bases outside the gene matches: 12. Germline V CDR1 and CDR2: KGHDR, SFDVKD.

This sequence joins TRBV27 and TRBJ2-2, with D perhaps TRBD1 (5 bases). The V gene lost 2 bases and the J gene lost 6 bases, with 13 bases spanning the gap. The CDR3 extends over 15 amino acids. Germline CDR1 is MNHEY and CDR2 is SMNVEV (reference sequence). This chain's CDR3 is CASSLQGARPGELFF. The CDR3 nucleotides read TGTGCCAGCAGTTTACAGGGCGCCCGCCCCGGGGAGCTGTTTTTT.

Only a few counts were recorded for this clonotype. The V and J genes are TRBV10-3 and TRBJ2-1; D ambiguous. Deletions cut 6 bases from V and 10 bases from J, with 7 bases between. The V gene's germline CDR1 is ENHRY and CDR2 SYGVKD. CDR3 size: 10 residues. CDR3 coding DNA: TGTGCCATCAGGGATGAGGAGCAGTTCTTC. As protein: CAIRDEEQFF.